Listed below are T cell receptor beta chains from one sample, sequenced in a study of response to subunit inactivated influenza vaccine. TCRdb re-called the RT-PCR reads through MiXCR, storing one row per CDR3 protein. The data contain a few hundred thousand distinct CDR3 sequences, around 9.9% of them singletons. The sequenced sample was PBMCs from blood, obtained 40 to 50 days after vaccination. These receptors came from a man between 45 and 60 years old who received an inactivated influenza vaccine. The CDR3 runs from the conserved cysteine through the conserved F or W. The order of the fields is D gene, clone size, V gene, J gene, CDR3 protein, CDR3 DNA. D genes are given only for firm matches. Clone size is given for some rows only: seen once, a few or many times, or a class if the clone is expanded.

d_gene: TRBD2
abundance: .
v_gene: TRBV28
j_gene: TRBJ2-3
CDR3aa: CASSPPGVGGSSLDTQYF
CDR3nt: TGTGCCAGCAGCCCCCCCGGGGTTGGCGGGAGTTCTTTAGATACGCAGTATTTT

d_gene: .
abundance: few
v_gene: TRBV20-1
j_gene: TRBJ1-1
CDR3aa: CSVRAASEAFF
CDR3nt: TGCAGTGTCCGCGCCGCCAGTGAAGCTTTCTTT

d_gene: TRBD1
abundance: .
v_gene: TRBV7-6
j_gene: TRBJ2-3
CDR3aa: CASSLVWRDRTGKDTQYF
CDR3nt: TGTGCCAGCAGCTTAGTCTGGAGGGATAGGACAGGGAAAGATACGCAGTATTTT

d_gene: .
abundance: .
v_gene: TRBV10-2
j_gene: TRBJ1-2
CDR3aa: CASILGRMWHGYTF
CDR3nt: TGCGCCAGCATCCTAGGGAGGATGTGGCATGGCTACACCTTC

d_gene: .
abundance: .
v_gene: TRBV6-5
j_gene: TRBJ2-2
CDR3aa: CASSYSRSGSAGELFF
CDR3nt: TGTGCCAGCAGTTACTCAAGGTCAGGTAGCGCCGGGGAGCTGTTTTTT

d_gene: .
abundance: .
v_gene: TRBV7-6
j_gene: TRBJ2-3
CDR3aa: CASSLAIEGPSTDTQYF
CDR3nt: TGTGCCAGCAGCTTAGCGATAGAGGGACCCAGCACAGATACGCAGTATTTT

d_gene: .
abundance: .
v_gene: TRBV24-1
j_gene: TRBJ2-3
CDR3aa: CATSGPGSGADTQYF
CDR3nt: TGTGCCACCAGTGGGCCCGGATCGGGGGCAGATACGCAGTATTTT

d_gene: .
abundance: .
v_gene: TRBV7-9
j_gene: TRBJ2-7
CDR3aa: CASSLNLAGGSEQYF
CDR3nt: TGTGCCAGCAGCTTAAATCTAGCCGGAGGATCCGAGCAGTACTTC

d_gene: TRBD2
abundance: .
v_gene: TRBV20-1
j_gene: TRBJ2-3
CDR3aa: CSARIGLAGGPGTDTQYF
CDR3nt: TGCAGTGCTAGAATTGGGCTAGCGGGAGGGCCCGGCACAGATACGCAGTATTTT

d_gene: .
abundance: many
v_gene: TRBV4-2
j_gene: TRBJ1-1
CDR3aa: CASSLLQLTGTEAFF
CDR3nt: TGTGCCAGCAGCCTCCTACAACTCACAGGGACTGAAGCTTTCTTT

d_gene: .
abundance: many
v_gene: TRBV10-3
j_gene: TRBJ1-5
CDR3aa: CAISETPGRSNQPQHF
CDR3nt: TGTGCCATCAGTGAGACACCGGGACGGAGCAATCAGCCCCAGCATTTT

d_gene: TRBD2
abundance: many
v_gene: TRBV6-2/TRBV6-3
j_gene: TRBJ2-7
CDR3aa: CASSYAPTIAGVLTYEQYF
CDR3nt: TGTGCCAGCAGTTACGCGCCGACCATAGCGGGGGTCCTGACCTACGAGCAGTACTTC

d_gene: TRBD2
abundance: few
v_gene: TRBV9
j_gene: TRBJ2-1
CDR3aa: CASSDTSAGTSYDEQFF
CDR3nt: TGTGCCAGCAGCGATACTTCGGCCGGGACTAGCTACGATGAGCAGTTCTTC

d_gene: TRBD2
abundance: few
v_gene: TRBV28
j_gene: TRBJ2-5
CDR3aa: CASSFGLAGGYGETQYF
CDR3nt: TGTGCCAGCAGTTTCGGCCTAGCGGGAGGGTACGGAGAGACCCAGTACTTC

d_gene: .
abundance: few
v_gene: TRBV29-1
j_gene: TRBJ2-5
CDR3aa: CSVGGRLIQETQYF
CDR3nt: TGCAGCGTTGGAGGACGATTGATTCAAGAGACCCAGTACTTC

d_gene: TRBD1
abundance: many
v_gene: TRBV29-1
j_gene: TRBJ2-4
CDR3aa: CSADIQGARDIQYF
CDR3nt: TGCAGCGCAGACATACAGGGGGCTCGGGACATTCAGTACTTC

d_gene: TRBD2
abundance: few
v_gene: TRBV18
j_gene: TRBJ2-7
CDR3aa: CASSPPMASGNYEQYF
CDR3nt: TGTGCCAGCTCACCACCTATGGCTAGCGGGAACTACGAGCAGTACTTC

d_gene: TRBD1
abundance: .
v_gene: TRBV5-1
j_gene: TRBJ2-1
CDR3aa: CASSATGNSYNEQFF
CDR3nt: TGCGCCAGCAGCGCGACAGGGAACTCCTACAATGAGCAGTTCTTC

d_gene: .
abundance: .
v_gene: TRBV10-3
j_gene: TRBJ1-3
CDR3aa: CAISDLQSGNTIYF
CDR3nt: TGTGCCATCAGTGATTTACAGTCTGGAAACACCATATATTTT

d_gene: TRBD2
abundance: few
v_gene: TRBV20-1
j_gene: TRBJ2-5
CDR3aa: CSARDWRGGPRETQYF
CDR3nt: TGCAGTGCTAGAGACTGGCGGGGGGGACCCCGGGAGACCCAGTACTTC

d_gene: .
abundance: .
v_gene: TRBV7-2
j_gene: TRBJ2-7
CDR3aa: CASSQRFEQYF
CDR3nt: TGTGCCAGCAGCCAACGGTTCGAGCAGTACTTC

d_gene: .
abundance: .
v_gene: TRBV29-1
j_gene: TRBJ2-5
CDR3aa: CSVEDGPEVGQETQYF
CDR3nt: TGCAGCGTTGAAGATGGGCCGGAGGTGGGGCAAGAGACCCAGTACTTC

d_gene: TRBD1
abundance: many
v_gene: TRBV5-1
j_gene: TRBJ2-5
CDR3aa: CASSPRPGTEETQYF
CDR3nt: TGCGCCAGCAGCCCCCGTCCCGGGACAGAAGAGACCCAGTACTTC

d_gene: .
abundance: .
v_gene: TRBV6-1
j_gene: TRBJ1-2
CDR3aa: CASSPGVTTYGYTF
CDR3nt: TGTGCCAGCAGCCCTGGGGTGACTACCTATGGCTACACCTTC

d_gene: TRBD2
abundance: few
v_gene: TRBV9
j_gene: TRBJ2-1
CDR3aa: CASSPWTSGSSYNEQFF
CDR3nt: TGTGCCAGCAGCCCCTGGACTAGCGGCTCATCCTACAATGAGCAGTTCTTC

d_gene: .
abundance: .
v_gene: TRBV7-2
j_gene: TRBJ2-7
CDR3aa: CASGTVSTYEQYF
CDR3nt: TGTGCCAGCGGTACAGTCAGTACCTACGAGCAGTACTTC

d_gene: .
abundance: many
v_gene: TRBV6-1
j_gene: TRBJ1-1
CDR3aa: CASSVVLMNTEAFF
CDR3nt: TGTGCCAGCAGTGTAGTCCTTATGAACACTGAAGCTTTCTTT

d_gene: TRBD1
abundance: .
v_gene: TRBV24-1
j_gene: TRBJ2-1
CDR3aa: CATSDTGTGVNEQFF
CDR3nt: TGTGCCACCAGTGATACCGGGACAGGGGTAAATGAGCAGTTCTTC

d_gene: TRBD1
abundance: few
v_gene: TRBV9
j_gene: TRBJ1-1
CDR3aa: CASSVGADRVTEAFF
CDR3nt: TGTGCCAGCAGCGTAGGAGCCGACAGGGTCACTGAAGCTTTCTTT

d_gene: .
abundance: .
v_gene: TRBV7-8
j_gene: TRBJ2-2
CDR3aa: CASSLLAGSLPGELFF
CDR3nt: TGTGCCAGCAGCTTACTAGCCGGGAGCCTGCCCGGGGAGCTGTTTTTT

d_gene: .
abundance: .
v_gene: TRBV30
j_gene: TRBJ2-1
CDR3aa: CAWQLVNEQFF
CDR3nt: TGTGCCTGGCAACTAGTCAATGAGCAGTTCTTC

d_gene: .
abundance: few
v_gene: TRBV4-1
j_gene: TRBJ2-3
CDR3aa: CASSQLGLSTDTQYF
CDR3nt: TGCGCCAGCAGCCAACTGGGTCTTAGCACAGATACGCAGTATTTT

d_gene: .
abundance: .
v_gene: TRBV2
j_gene: TRBJ2-3
CDR3aa: CASLSNTQYF
CDR3nt: TGTGCCAGCCTGAGTAATACGCAGTATTTT

d_gene: .
abundance: .
v_gene: TRBV28
j_gene: TRBJ2-5
CDR3aa: CASSPPFWVQETQYF
CDR3nt: TGTGCCAGCAGTCCCCCTTTTTGGGTCCAAGAGACCCAGTACTTC

d_gene: .
abundance: .
v_gene: TRBV4-2
j_gene: TRBJ2-1
CDR3aa: CASSQGGVRRSYNEQFF
CDR3nt: TGTGCCAGCAGCCAAGGTGGCGTGAGACGCTCCTACAATGAGCAGTTCTTC

d_gene: .
abundance: .
v_gene: TRBV27
j_gene: TRBJ2-5
CDR3aa: CASSSFSLGAKETQYF
CDR3nt: TGTGCCAGCAGTTCCTTCAGTTTGGGAGCTAAAGAGACCCAGTACTTC

d_gene: .
abundance: few
v_gene: TRBV12-3/TRBV12-4
j_gene: TRBJ1-1
CDR3aa: CASSPSPKGNTEAFF
CDR3nt: TGTGCCAGCAGTCCAAGCCCAAAAGGGAACACTGAAGCTTTCTTT

d_gene: TRBD2
abundance: .
v_gene: TRBV27
j_gene: TRBJ2-1
CDR3aa: CASSTSGRLIEQFF
CDR3nt: TGTGCCAGCTCGACTAGCGGGAGGCTGATAGAGCAGTTCTTC

d_gene: .
abundance: many
v_gene: TRBV9
j_gene: TRBJ2-1
CDR3aa: CASSSPSANEQFF
CDR3nt: TGTGCCAGCAGTTCCCCTAGCGCGAATGAGCAGTTCTTC

d_gene: .
abundance: many
v_gene: TRBV3-1
j_gene: TRBJ1-1
CDR3aa: CASSQVGVNTEAFF
CDR3nt: TGTGCCAGCAGCCAAGTAGGGGTGAACACTGAAGCTTTCTTT